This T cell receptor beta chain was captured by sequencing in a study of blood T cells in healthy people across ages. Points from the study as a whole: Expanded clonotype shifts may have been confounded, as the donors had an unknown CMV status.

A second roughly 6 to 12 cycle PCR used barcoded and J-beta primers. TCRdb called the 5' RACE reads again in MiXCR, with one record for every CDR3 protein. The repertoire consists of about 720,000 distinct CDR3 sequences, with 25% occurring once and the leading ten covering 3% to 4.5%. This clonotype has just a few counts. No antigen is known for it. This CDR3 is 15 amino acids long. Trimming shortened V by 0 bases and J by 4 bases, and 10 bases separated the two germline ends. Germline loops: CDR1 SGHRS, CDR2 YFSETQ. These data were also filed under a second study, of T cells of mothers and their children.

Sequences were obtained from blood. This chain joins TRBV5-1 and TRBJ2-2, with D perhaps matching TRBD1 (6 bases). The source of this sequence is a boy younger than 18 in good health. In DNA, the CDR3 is TGCGCCAGCAGCTTGGGACAGGTCCCCACCGGGGAGCTGTTTTTT. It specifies CASSLGQVPTGELFF.